The 15 T cell receptor beta chains reported below all come from one sample, sequenced in a study of T cells in Graves' hyperthyroidism and ophthalmopathy. Researchers amplified the TCR beta CDR3 regions from RNA transcripts. The study used the HTBI primer set for a first-round RT-PCR of the TCR CDR3. TCRdb processed the multiplex PCR reads anew with MiXCR; each CDR3 protein has one entry. Here the sample spans a few hundred thousand distinct CDR3 sequences, about 13% being singletons. The specimen was blood. The receptors derive from a man aged 25-40 years with Graves' hyperthyroidism that later progressed to Graves' ophthalmopathy.

This clonotype was observed many times. The chain has TRBV7-3 and TRBJ2-2; TRBD1 agrees at 7 bases. V shed 8 bases and J 5 bases; nucleotides not matched to a gene: 8. Germline V gene data show CDR1 as SGHTA and CDR2 as FQGTGA. This CDR3 is 14 amino acids long. CDR3 loop: CASERQGRTGELFF. As DNA, the CDR3 is TGTGCCAGCGAGAGACAGGGAAGAACCGGGGAGCTGTTTTTT.

The CDR3 DNA is TGCGCCAGCAGCCAGACTTTTCATGAGAACACTGAAGCTTTCTTT. It yields the protein CASSQTFHENTEAFF. This chain links TRBV4-1 with TRBJ1-1; D is undetermined. The CDR3 contains 15 residues. Deletions cut 3 bases from V and 1 base from J, with 12 bases between. Germline CDR1 and CDR2: MGHRA and YSYEKL.

The chain has TRBV5-1 and TRBJ1-6, with D unresolved. Germline assignment: CDR1 SGHRS and CDR2 YFSETQ. Trimming stripped 0 bases from V and 14 bases from J, with 9 bases between. The CDR3 is 12 amino acids. CDR3 coding DNA: TGCGCCAGCAGCTTGGTTGACGGGACCCTCCACTTT. Its translation is CASSLVDGTLHF.

The rearrangement links TRBV5-1 to TRBJ2-5, with 8 bases that match TRBD1. This CDR3 has 14 residues. In germline, CDR1 is SGHRS, CDR2 YFSETQ. J gave up 6 bases and V 4 bases, and 8 bases lay outside the gene matches. CDR3 sequence: CASSPDRVVQTQYF. As DNA, the CDR3 is TGCGCCAGCAGCCCGGACAGGGTCGTGCAGACCCAGTACTTC.

The sample holds many counts of this clonotype. The J gene is TRBJ2-5, the V gene TRBV24-1; D is ambiguous. Germline-derived CDR1 and CDR2 are KGHDR and SFDVKD. Trimming removed 8 bases at V and 4 bases at J, with 13 bases between. The CDR3 consists of 13 residues. The CDR3 sequence is CATMGSTGETQYF. In nucleotides, the CDR3 is TGTGCCACCATGGGCTCAACGGGAGAGACCCAGTACTTC.

CDR3 amino acids: CSARVSPYPGLDSPLHF. The DNA of the CDR3 is TGCAGTGCTAGAGTTTCCCCGTATCCCGGGTTGGATTCACCCCTCCACTTT. The chain recombines TRBV20-1 with TRBJ1-6; D unresolved. Germline lookup yields CDR1 DFQATT and CDR2 SNEGSKA (reference sequence). This CDR3 contains 17 residues. V was clipped by 1 base and J by 8 bases, with 21 bases between them.

On this clonotype itself: This may arise from a read error, as a much more abundant clone is one base away. The chain combines TRBV7-9 with TRBJ1-3; D not certain. The CDR3 consists of 13 residues. Germline V CDR1 and CDR2: SEHNR, FQNEAQ (reference sequence). The DNA for the CDR3 is TGTGCCAGCAGCTTAGAACGGGGAAACGCCATATATTTT. This sequence encodes CASSLERGNAIYF.

This clonotype showed up many times. The rearrangement uses TRBV30 and TRBJ1-2, with 9 bases matching TRBD1. V dropped 5 bases and J dropped 5; count of bases not matched to a gene: 0. Germline CDR1 GTSNPN, CDR2 SVGIG (reference sequence). CDR3 size: 11 residues. This CDR3 is CAWDRGYGYTF. The CDR3 DNA sequence: TGTGCCTGGGACAGGGGGTATGGCTACACCTTC.

This rearrangement joins TRBV12-3 or TRBV12-4 to TRBJ1-6; 7 bases match TRBD1. V was clipped by 5 bases and J by 9 bases; unmatched bases: 4. The CDR3 extends over 13 amino acids. In DNA form, the CDR3 reads TGTGCCAGCAGTCGAAACAGGGGTTCACCCCTCCACTTT. Translated: CASSRNRGSPLHF.

This clonotype was counted between two and nine times. The chain has TRBV7-8 and TRBJ1-4, with D uncertain. V lost 4 bases, J lost 10 bases, and 13 bases lay in between. Germline V gene sequence: CDR1 SGHVS, CDR2 FQNEAQ. CDR3 length: 13 amino acids. In nucleotides, the CDR3 is TGTGCCAGCAGCTACCTTGAACACGGAAAACTGTTTTTT. It encodes CASSYLEHGKLFF.

This clonotype was observed a few times. The CDR3 loop reads CASSASGTDPNTEAFF. The DNA of the CDR3 is TGTGCCAGCTCAGCTTCTGGGACGGACCCGAACACTGAAGCTTTCTTT. V is TRBV18 and J is TRBJ1-1; TRBD1 might be the D (5 bases). The V end lost 5 bases, the J end lost 1 base, and 17 bases lay between the germline ends. Germline V gene lookup returns CDR1 KGHSH and CDR2 LQKENI. This CDR3 has 16 amino acids.

This clonotype was counted many times. The chain is built from TRBV7-9 and TRBJ2-7, with D perhaps matching TRBD1 (5 bases). V lost 6 bases, J lost 3 bases, and 12 bases lay in between. The CDR3 is made up of 13 amino acids. The germline gives CDR1 SEHNR, CDR2 FQNEAQ (reference sequence). CDR3 loop: CASRIKGHYEQYF. The CDR3 nucleotides read TGTGCCAGCAGGATTAAGGGGCACTACGAGCAGTACTTC.

This clonotype was recorded at least ten times. The V gene is TRBV11-1, the J gene TRBJ1-1; D is possibly TRBD1 (5 bases). The CDR3 contains 15 residues. V shed 1 base and J shed 1 base, with 10 bases lying between them. Per the germline V gene, CDR1 is SGHAT and CDR2 is FQDESV (reference sequence). CDR3 in amino acids: CASSLVRGANTEAFF. DNA for the CDR3: TGTGCCAGCAGCTTAGTACGGGGCGCGAACACTGAAGCTTTCTTT.

In its sample, this clonotype was seen a few times. The chain combines TRBV27 with TRBJ2-5; 7 nucleotides align to TRBD1. V shed 6 bases, J shed 4 bases, and the junction held 5 bases outside the gene matches. The germline V gene has CDR1 MNHEY and CDR2 SMNVEV (reference sequence). The CDR3 extends over 13 amino acids. The CDR3 coding sequence is TGTGCCAGCAGACAGGGGAGTCGAGAGACCCAGTACTTC. This encodes CASRQGSRETQYF.

This rearrangement joins TRBV19 to TRBJ1-2, with D possibly TRBD1 on 5 matching bases. The length of the CDR3 is 13 residues. Germline V gives CDR1 LNHDA, CDR2 SQIVND (reference sequence). V was cut by 4 bases and J by 8 bases, with 14 bases left in between. This CDR3 is CASSTGGVSGYTF. The CDR3 nucleotides are TGTGCCAGTAGTACCGGGGGGGTAAGCGGCTACACCTTC. Full variable domain (outside the CDR3, taken from reference TRBV19 and TRBJ1-2): DGGITQSPKYLFRKEGQNVTLSCEQNLNHDAMYWYRQDPGQGLRLIYYSQIVNDFQKGDIAEGYSVSREKKESFPLTVTSAQKNPTAFYLCASSTGGVSGYTFGSGTRLTVV.